The 26 T cell receptor beta chains reported below all come from one sample, sequenced in a study of blood T cells in healthy people across ages. Sample-barcoded 5' priming and a J-beta primer mix drove a second PCR of 7 to 11 cycles. MiXCR, run by TCRdb on the 5' RACE reads, gives a single entry per CDR3 protein. This sample has roughly 1.7 million distinct CDR3 sequences, with 34% found just once. The specimen was blood. The receptors shown here come from a woman between 25 and 40 years old in good health.

This clonotype showed up just a few times. The chain uses TRBV10-3 and TRBJ2-6; the D gene could be TRBD1 or TRBD2 (5 bases each). This CDR3 spans 17 amino acids. Trimming shortened V by 3 bases and J by 0 bases, and 12 bases separated the two germline ends. Germline-derived CDR1 and CDR2 are ENHRY and SYGVKD. DNA for the CDR3: TGTGCCATCAGTGACGGGACGGGGAGCTCTGGGGCCAACGTCCTGACTTTC. It yields the protein CAISDGTGSSGANVLTF.

The chain recombines TRBV10-3 with TRBJ2-7; the D gene is possibly TRBD2 (6 bases). CDR1 is ENHRY and CDR2 is SYGVKD in the germline V gene. The CDR3 spans 14 residues. V was shortened by 4 bases and J by 3 bases, with 13 bases between the two germline ends. CDR3 loop: CAISGLASGYEQYF. The DNA of the CDR3 is TGTGCCATCAGTGGGCTAGCGTCTGGCTACGAGCAGTACTTC.

V usage is TRBV7-2 and J usage is TRBJ2-3; TRBD2 matches at 12 bases. The junction had 13 bases not matched to a gene; V was cut back by 6 bases and J by 6 bases. In germline, CDR1 is SGHTA, CDR2 FQGNSA. The CDR3 is made up of 17 amino acids. The CDR3 region is CASSFLLAGGRSDTQYF. The CDR3 region has the DNA TGTGCCAGCAGTTTCCTCCTAGCGGGGGGGCGTTCGGATACGCAGTATTTT.

The V and J genes are TRBV27 and TRBJ2-3; the D gene is possibly TRBD1 (5 bases). The CDR3 loop spans 17 amino acids. The germline V gene has CDR1 MNHEY and CDR2 SMNVEV (reference sequence). V lost 2 bases and J 2 bases, leaving 17 bases between the germline ends. The CDR3 DNA reads TGTGCCAGCAGTTTAGCCGTTTTTAGGGGTAACACAGATACGCAGTATTTT. The encoded protein is CASSLAVFRGNTDTQYF.

This clonotype came up a few times. The junction departs from germline at one end; a sequencing error may be responsible. V usage is TRBV28 and J usage is TRBJ1-6; possible D gene TRBD1, 6 bases. Germline assignment: CDR1 MDHEN and CDR2 SYDVKM. The length of the CDR3 is 12 residues. This CDR3 reads CASGTIGSPPHF. CDR3 DNA: TGTGCCAGCGGGACAATTGGTTCACCCCCCCACTTT.

The chain employs TRBV20-1 and TRBJ2-3; D is ambiguous. The CDR3 is 12 amino acids. Germline V gives CDR1 DFQATT, CDR2 SNEGSKA (reference sequence). Trimming removed 4 bases from V and 2 bases from J, with 7 bases in between. The CDR3 spells CSATRSTDTQYF. DNA for the CDR3: TGCAGTGCTACAAGATCCACAGATACGCAGTATTTT.

This clonotype has only one observation. The rearrangement joins TRBV28 to TRBJ2-3; 8 bases line up with TRBD1. V lost 5 bases, J lost 5 bases, and 6 bases stayed unmatched. The CDR3 has 14 residues. Per the germline V gene, CDR1 is MDHEN and CDR2 is SYDVKM. The CDR3 nucleotides read TGTGCCAGCAGTCCCTCGACAGGGGTAGATACGCAGTATTTT. Its translation is CASSPSTGVDTQYF.

The chain employs TRBV9 and TRBJ1-2; 7 bases are shared with TRBD1. Trimming cost V 2 bases and J 3 bases; bases outside gene matches: 4. Germline values: CDR1 SGDLS, CDR2 YYNGEE. CDR3 length equals 14 residues. CDR3 bases: TGTGCCAGCAGCGTTCAGGGGGGGGACTATGGCTACACCTTC. Its translation: CASSVQGGDYGYTF.

The J gene is TRBJ2-3, the V gene TRBV4-2; D ambiguous. This CDR3 is 18 amino acids long. V shed 4 bases and J shed 1 base, with 21 bases lying between them. Germline assignment: CDR1 LGHNA and CDR2 YNFKEQ. CDR3 DNA: TGTGCCAGCAGCCCGACTCATTACACGTGGGTCGGCACAGATACGCAGTATTTT. Translating gives CASSPTHYTWVGTDTQYF.

The chain uses TRBV9 and TRBJ2-7; TRBD2 matches 10 bases. The end of the DNA aligns better with TRBJ2-5, so the J call may be wrong. Per germline, CDR1 SGDLS and CDR2 YYNGEE. The CDR3 runs 16 residues. CDR3 sequence (DNA): TGTGCCAGCAGCTACTCACCGGGACTAGCGAGGGAGACCCAGTACTTC. The encoded protein is CASSYSPGLARETQYF.

The table lists this clonotype with a few counts. The V call is TRBV3-1, the J call TRBJ2-7; TRBD2 is a possible D gene (6 bases). Germline assignment: CDR1 LGHDT and CDR2 YNNKEL (reference sequence). The CDR3 runs to 14 residues. V was trimmed by 1 base and J by 6 bases, leaving 13 bases between them. This chain's CDR3 is CASSQAGGRGEQYF. The DNA of the CDR3 is TGTGCCAGCAGCCAAGCAGGAGGGAGAGGCGAGCAGTACTTC.

The rearrangement joins TRBV6-1 to TRBJ2-5; D is undetermined. The CDR3 runs to 11 residues. The ends were cut back, 8 bases at V and 5 bases at J, with 9 bases in the middle. Germline assignment: CDR1 MNHNS and CDR2 SASEGT. In DNA form, the CDR3 reads TGTGCCAGCCAAAGAAAGGAGACCCAGTACTTC. Translated: CASQRKETQYF.

The rearrangement joins TRBV21-1 to TRBJ2-7; the D segment call TRBD1 is taken from the table without a DNA check. TRBV21-1 is annotated as a pseudogene. The CDR3 has 17 amino acids. The CDR3 DNA reads as TGTGCCAGCAGCAAAGCGCTCCGGGGACAGCATCCCTACGAGCAGTACTTC. Translating gives CASSKALRGQHPYEQYF.

The chain is built from TRBV12-3 or TRBV12-4 and TRBJ1-3, with D unclear. This CDR3 region has 14 residues. V lost 2 bases and J 3 bases, leaving 8 bases between the germline ends. CDR3 in amino acids: CASSLPTGGNTIYF. As DNA, the CDR3 is TGTGCCAGCAGTTTACCCACGGGTGGAAACACCATATATTTT.

CDR3 bases: TGTGCCACCAGCAGACTACTTAGTACTGAAGCTTTCTTT. This codes for CATSRLLSTEAFF. V is TRBV15 and J is TRBJ1-1; D gene ambiguous. Per the germline V gene, CDR1 is LNHNV and CDR2 is YYDKDF (reference sequence). There are 13 residues in the CDR3. V lost 2 bases to trimming and J lost 5 bases, with 9 bases between them.

This clonotype showed up just once. Sequence at one end of the junction differs from germline and may be a read error. The V gene is TRBV5-1, the J gene TRBJ1-2; D is possibly TRBD1 (6 bases). This CDR3 spans 13 amino acids. Germline V lookup: CDR1 SGHRS, CDR2 YFSETQ. The CDR3 DNA is TGCGCCAGCAGCTCGCAGGGGACCTATGGCCACACCTTC. Its translation: CASSSQGTYGHTF. The complete variable domain, with remaining parts taken from reference TRBV5-1 and TRBJ1-2, reads KAGVTQTPRYLIKTRGQQVTLSCSPISGHRSVSWYQQTPGQGLQFLFEYFSETQRNKGNFPGRFSGRQFSNSRSEMNVSTLELGDSALYLCASSSQGTYGHTFGSGTRLTVV.

Many counts were recorded for this clonotype. The chain links TRBV10-3 to TRBJ2-5; D not certain. The CDR3 is made up of 15 amino acids. With 0 bases removed from V and 3 bases from J, the gap between germline ends came to 11 bases. CDR1 is ENHRY and CDR2 is SYGVKD in the germline V gene. In DNA, the CDR3 is TGTGCCATCAGTGAGTCGCAGTCGGTGAAAGAGACCCAGTACTTC. Its protein is CAISESQSVKETQYF.

CDR3 protein: CASSPPTLGNSGANVLTF. The CDR3 DNA reads TGTGCCAGCAGTCCGCCAACCCTGGGAAACTCTGGGGCCAACGTCCTGACTTTC. The chain carries TRBV12-3 or TRBV12-4 and TRBJ2-6, with D hard to call. Trimming took off 5 bases at V and 0 bases at J, with 17 bases between the two ends. CDR3 length equals 18 residues.

This clonotype was picked up a small number of times. The chain uses TRBV28 and TRBJ1-2; 9 positions match TRBD1. The CDR3 has 15 residues. The V segment lost 3 bases and the J segment 7 bases; nucleotides outside the gene matches: 9. The V gene's germline CDR1 is MDHEN and CDR2 SYDVKM. This CDR3 is CASSFPRQGVRGYTF. For the CDR3, the DNA is TGTGCCAGCAGTTTCCCTAGACAGGGGGTGCGTGGCTACACCTTC.

The V gene is TRBV12-3 or TRBV12-4, the J gene TRBJ1-5; weak D call: TRBD1 (5 bases). V lost 5 bases, J lost 4 bases, and 12 bases lay in between. The length of the CDR3 is 14 residues. Here the CDR3 DNA reads TGTGCCAGCAGTCCAGGGACTGATAATCAGCCCCAGCATTTT. The encoded protein is CASSPGTDNQPQHF.

A few counts support this clonotype. The V gene is TRBV7-2, the J gene TRBJ2-5; D unclear. Trimming took 3 bases from V and 5 from J, leaving 13 bases between them. The CDR3 is made up of 14 amino acids. The germline CDR1 and CDR2 sequences are SGHTA and FQGNSA. CDR3 DNA sequence: TGTGCCAGCAGCTTGCTAAATGCGTATGAGACCCAGTACTTC. It is translated as CASSLLNAYETQYF.

The chain carries TRBV12-3 or TRBV12-4 and TRBJ2-5, with 8 bases that match TRBD1. The CDR3 has 15 amino acids. Unmatched junction bases numbered 5, after V lost 1 base and J lost 4 bases. CDR3 in DNA: TGTGCCAGCAGTTTAGTCCCACAGGGGGGAGAGACCCAGTACTTC. Its translation is CASSLVPQGGETQYF.

This rearrangement joins TRBV11-2 to TRBJ1-1; no clear D. The CDR3 is made up of 12 amino acids. Germline V CDR1 and CDR2: SGHAT, FQNNGV. Trimming took 10 bases from V and 0 from J, leaving 9 bases between them. The CDR3 sequence is CATQMMNTEAFF. For the CDR3, the DNA is TGTGCCACACAAATGATGAACACTGAAGCTTTCTTT. Combining the CDR3 with reference TRBV11-2 and TRBJ1-1 gives the whole variable domain EAGVAQSPRYKIIEKRQSVAFWCNPISGHATLYWYQQILGQGPKLLIQFQNNGVVDDSQLPKDRFSAERLKGVDSTLKIQPAKLEDSAVYLCATQMMNTEAFFGQGTRLTVV.

This clonotype was seen ten or more times. The rearrangement uses TRBV29-1 and TRBJ2-3; the D is unclear. Germline CDR1 SQVTM, CDR2 ANQGSEA. This CDR3 is built from 11 residues. V was clipped by 6 bases and J by 6 bases, with 10 bases between them. CDR3 residues: CSVQLMDTQYF. Written as DNA, the CDR3 is TGCAGCGTCCAACTTATGGATACGCAGTATTTT.

There are many counts of this clonotype. The chain is built from TRBV4-1 and TRBJ1-5; D is unresolved. The germline CDR1 and CDR2 sequences are MGHRA and YSYEKL. CDR3 length: 17 residues. The ends were cut back, 0 bases at V and 3 bases at J, with 15 bases in the middle. The CDR3 nucleotides read TGCGCCAGCAGCCAAGATGACGTCGCCAGACTCAATCAGCCCCAGCATTTT. Its translation is CASSQDDVARLNQPQHF.

This clonotype has a count of ten or more. The V and J genes are TRBV15 and TRBJ2-7, with a weak D call TRBD1 (5 bases). The V and J ends lost 0 bases and 3 bases respectively, with 6 bases between them. The CDR3 is made up of 13 amino acids. The germline gives CDR1 LNHNV, CDR2 YYDKDF (reference sequence). The CDR3 sequence: CATSRDQGYEQYF. DNA for the CDR3: TGTGCCACCAGCAGAGATCAGGGCTACGAGCAGTACTTC.